This TCR beta chain was observed in a study of CD8+ T cells in alopecia areata. General study findings and limits: Significant decreases in scalp clonality and expanded CD8+ clones followed tofacitinib treatment. In scalp samples, resident alphabeta T cells of normal skin are also sequenced.

Treatment denoted: oral pan-JAK inhibitor, 5-10 mg twice daily. Using a FACSAria, the CD4+ and CD8+ T cells were sorted from the PBMCs. Once RNA had been extracted, it was reverse transcribed into cDNA to act as the sequencing template. Sequenced by immunoSEQ multiplex PCR; TCRdb stores in-frame clones only, minus some. The table includes around 200,000 clones, around three fifths detected once. Of note for this clone: Its antigen is still unknown.

Germline CDR1 is SNHLY and CDR2 is FYNNEI. After removal of 4 bases from V and 0 bases from J, the junction contained 4 bases not matched to a gene. This CDR3 is built from 15 residues. The gene calls are TRBV2 and TRBJ2-3, with 7 bases aligning to TRBD1. The sequences come from CD4+ T cells sorted from blood, collected at week 4, from a patient treated with tofacitinib. This TCR derives from a human donor with alopecia areata. In nucleotides, the CDR3 is TGTGCCAGCAGTGTCGGGACAGCTAGCACAGATACGCAGTATTTT. Encoded protein: CASSVGTASTDTQYF.